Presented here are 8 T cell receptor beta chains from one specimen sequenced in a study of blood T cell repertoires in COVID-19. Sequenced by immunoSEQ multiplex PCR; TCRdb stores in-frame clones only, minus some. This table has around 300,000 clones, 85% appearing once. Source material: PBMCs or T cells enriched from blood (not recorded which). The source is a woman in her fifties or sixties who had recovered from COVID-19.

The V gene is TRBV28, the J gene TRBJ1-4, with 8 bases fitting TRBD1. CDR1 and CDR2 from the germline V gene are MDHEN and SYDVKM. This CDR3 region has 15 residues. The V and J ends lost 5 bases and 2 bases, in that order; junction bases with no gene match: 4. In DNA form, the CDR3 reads TGTGCCAGCAGTCCAGGGGGCTCGACTAATGAAAAACTGTTTTTT. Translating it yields CASSPGGSTNEKLFF.

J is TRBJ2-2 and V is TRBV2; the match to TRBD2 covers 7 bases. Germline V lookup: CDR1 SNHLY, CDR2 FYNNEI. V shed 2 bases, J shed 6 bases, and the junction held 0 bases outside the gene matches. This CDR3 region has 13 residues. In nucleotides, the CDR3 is TGTGCCAGCAGTGAACTAGCGGCCGGGGAGCTGTTTTTT. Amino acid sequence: CASSELAAGELFF.

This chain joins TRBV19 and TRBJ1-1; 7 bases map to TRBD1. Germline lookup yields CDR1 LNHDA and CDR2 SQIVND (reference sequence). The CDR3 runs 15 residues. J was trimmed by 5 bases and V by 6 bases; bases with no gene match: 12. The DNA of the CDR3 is TGTGCCAGTAGGAGGGACAGACTTCTAGGAACTGAAGCTTTCTTT. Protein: CASRRDRLLGTEAFF.

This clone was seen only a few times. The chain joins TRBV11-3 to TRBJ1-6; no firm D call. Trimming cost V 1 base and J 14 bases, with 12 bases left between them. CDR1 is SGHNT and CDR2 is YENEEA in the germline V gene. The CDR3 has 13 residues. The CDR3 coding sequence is TGTGCCAGCAGCTTAGGTCCCCTCGGGGCCCTCCACTTT. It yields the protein CASSLGPLGALHF.

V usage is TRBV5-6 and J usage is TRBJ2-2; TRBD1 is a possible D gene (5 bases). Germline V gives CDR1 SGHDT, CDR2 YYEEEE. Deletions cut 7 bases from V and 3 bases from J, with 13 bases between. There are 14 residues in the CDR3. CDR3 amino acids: CASRSTVYTGELFF. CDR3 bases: TGTGCCAGCCGGTCGACAGTTTACACCGGGGAGCTGTTTTTT. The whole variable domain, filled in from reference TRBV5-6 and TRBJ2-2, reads DAGVTQSPTHLIKTRGQQVTLRCSPKSGHDTVSWYQQALGQGPQFIFQYYEEEERQRGNFPDRFSGHQFPNYSSELNVNALLLGDSALYLCASRSTVYTGELFFGEGSRLTVL.

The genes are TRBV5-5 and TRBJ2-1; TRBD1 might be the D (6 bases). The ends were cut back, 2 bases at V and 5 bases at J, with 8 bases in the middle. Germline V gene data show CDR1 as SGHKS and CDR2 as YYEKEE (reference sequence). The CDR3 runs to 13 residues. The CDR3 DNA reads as TGTGCCAGCAGCTTAGACAGGCACAATGAGCAGTTCTTC. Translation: CASSLDRHNEQFF. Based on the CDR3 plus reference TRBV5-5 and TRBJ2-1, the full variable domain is DAGVTQSPTHLIKTRGQQVTLRCSPISGHKSVSWYQQVLGQGPQFIFQYYEKEERGRGNFPDRFSARQFPNYSSELNVNALLLGDSALYLCASSLDRHNEQFFGPGTRLTVL.

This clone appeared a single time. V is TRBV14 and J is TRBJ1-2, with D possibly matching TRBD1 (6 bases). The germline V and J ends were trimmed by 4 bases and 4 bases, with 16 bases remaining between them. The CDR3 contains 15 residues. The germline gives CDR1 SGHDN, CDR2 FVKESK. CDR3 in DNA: TGTGCCAGCAGCCCCAGGTGGGGGCAGAGCTATGGCTACACCTTC. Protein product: CASSPRWGQSYGYTF. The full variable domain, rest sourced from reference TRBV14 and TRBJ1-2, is EAGVTQFPSHSVIEKGQTVTLRCDPISGHDNLYWYRRVMGKEIKFLLHFVKESKQDESGMPNNRFLAERTGGTYSTLKVQPAELEDSGVYFCASSPRWGQSYGYTFGSGTRLTVV.

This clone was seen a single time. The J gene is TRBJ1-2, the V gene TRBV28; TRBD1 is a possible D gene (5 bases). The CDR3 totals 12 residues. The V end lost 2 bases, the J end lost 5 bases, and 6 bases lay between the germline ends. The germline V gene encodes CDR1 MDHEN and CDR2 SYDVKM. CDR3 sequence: CASSLRGYGYTF. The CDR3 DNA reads TGTGCCAGCAGTTTACGGGGGTATGGCTACACCTTC.